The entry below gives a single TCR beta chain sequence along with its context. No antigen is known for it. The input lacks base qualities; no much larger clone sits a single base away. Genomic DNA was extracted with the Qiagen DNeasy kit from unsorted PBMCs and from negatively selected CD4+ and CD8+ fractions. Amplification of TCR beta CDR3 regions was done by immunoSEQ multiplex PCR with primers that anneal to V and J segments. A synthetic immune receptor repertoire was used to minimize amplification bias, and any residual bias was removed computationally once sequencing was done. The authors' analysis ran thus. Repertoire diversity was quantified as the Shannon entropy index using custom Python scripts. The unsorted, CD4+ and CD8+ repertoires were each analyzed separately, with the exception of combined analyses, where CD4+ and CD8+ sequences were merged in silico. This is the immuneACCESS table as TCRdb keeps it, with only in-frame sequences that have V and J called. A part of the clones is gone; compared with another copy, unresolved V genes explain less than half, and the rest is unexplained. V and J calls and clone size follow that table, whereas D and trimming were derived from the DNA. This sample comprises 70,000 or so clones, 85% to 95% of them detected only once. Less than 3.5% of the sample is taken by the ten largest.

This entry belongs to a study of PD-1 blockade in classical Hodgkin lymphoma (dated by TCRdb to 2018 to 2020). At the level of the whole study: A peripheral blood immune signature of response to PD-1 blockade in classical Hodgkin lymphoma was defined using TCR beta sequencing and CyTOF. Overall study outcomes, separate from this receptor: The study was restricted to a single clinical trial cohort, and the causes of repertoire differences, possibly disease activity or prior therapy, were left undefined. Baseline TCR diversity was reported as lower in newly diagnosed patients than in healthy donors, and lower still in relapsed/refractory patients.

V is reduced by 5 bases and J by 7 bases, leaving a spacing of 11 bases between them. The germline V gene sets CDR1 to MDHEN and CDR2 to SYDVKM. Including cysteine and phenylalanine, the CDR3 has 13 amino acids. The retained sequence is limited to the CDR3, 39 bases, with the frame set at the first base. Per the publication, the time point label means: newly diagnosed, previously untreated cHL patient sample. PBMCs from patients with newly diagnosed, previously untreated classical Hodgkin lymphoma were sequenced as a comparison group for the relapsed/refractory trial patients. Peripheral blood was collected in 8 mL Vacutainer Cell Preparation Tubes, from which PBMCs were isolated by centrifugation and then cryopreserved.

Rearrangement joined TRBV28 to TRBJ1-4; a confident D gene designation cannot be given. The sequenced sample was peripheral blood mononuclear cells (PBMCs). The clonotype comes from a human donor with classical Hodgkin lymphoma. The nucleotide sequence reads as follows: TGTGCCAGCAGTCTCGCCTTCAGTGAAAAACTGTTTTTT. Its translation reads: CASSLAFSEKLFF.